This T cell receptor beta chain originates from a study of cytomegalovirus exposure and HLA in healthy donors. For the study at large: About 85 million unique TCR sequences came from HLA-typed donors in an early release.

The CDR3 totals 13 residues. The V gene's germline CDR1 is GTSNPN and CDR2 SVGIG (reference sequence). V was trimmed by 7 bases and J by 0 bases, leaving 12 bases between them. PCR employed 60 Vbeta and 13 Jbeta primers. Measured with immunoSEQ multiplex PCR; TCRdb has only the in-frame clones, and not every one. The data hold fewer than 200,000 clones, with 70% to 80% observed a single time. Sequencing input: PBMCs. The chain combines TRBV30 with TRBJ1-1; possible D gene TRBD1, 6 bases. The TCR comes from a man aged 35 to 55 in good health and CMV-seronegative. The CDR3 loop reads CASLTGMNTEAFF. The CDR3, as DNA: TGTGCCTCATTGACAGGAATGAACACTGAAGCTTTCTTT.